This TCR beta chain was sequenced for a study of cytomegalovirus exposure and HLA in healthy donors. Study findings and constraints: Later, an analysis found that TCR clusters from the first cohort tended to co-occur in the 90 to 150 validation repertoires.

This clone was observed once. Its antigen is unknown. The CDR3 length is 14 residues. Trimming took off 0 bases at V and 0 bases at J, with 7 bases between the two ends. Germline values: CDR1 SGHDT, CDR2 YYEEEE. The method was immunoSEQ multiplex PCR; TCRdb's version includes in-frame clones alone and lacks a portion of them. The repertoire holds some 170,000 clones, with approximately 89% as singletons. Sequenced: PBMCs. The chain links TRBV5-6 to TRBJ2-7; TRBD1 or TRBD2 may be the D gene (5 bases each). The clonotype was recovered from a man aged 30 to 39 in good health and CMV-seropositive. The DNA of the CDR3 is TGTGCCAGCAGCTTGGTGGGGACCTCCTACGAGCAGTACTTC. Its protein product is CASSLVGTSYEQYF.